Sequencing of this T cell receptor (beta chain) was carried out in a study of blood T cell repertoires in COVID-19. Using immunoSEQ multiplex PCR, the repertoire was profiled, and TCRdb retains in-frame clones only, with some absent. The data hold 120,000 to 150,000 clones, with around 85% observed a single time. Germline V gene data show CDR1 as SNHLY and CDR2 as FYNNEI. With V trimmed by 6 bases and J by 4 bases, 4 bases remained unmatched. This CDR3 contains 14 residues. This chain connects TRBV2 to TRBJ2-5, with TRBD2 matching over 11 bases. The sequence was collected from a woman aged 55-69 years with COVID-19, enrolled during active disease. The sample comprised peripheral blood. The chain's CDR3 is CASSRSGGAETQYF. CDR3 nucleotide sequence: TGTGCCAGCAGCCGTAGCGGGGGGGCAGAGACCCAGTACTTC. Complete variable domain (other parts from reference TRBV2 and TRBJ2-5): EPEVTQTPSHQVTQMGQEVILRCVPISNHLYFYWYRQILGQKVEFLVSFYNNEISEKSEIFDDQFSVERPDGSNFTLKIRSTKLEDSAMYFCASSRSGGAETQYFGPGTRLLVL.